This entry concerns a single T cell receptor (beta chain). Its antigen has not been determined. No much larger clone is present one base from it, and per-base qualities are unavailable. This sample is drawn from a study of shared clonotypes between healthy human individuals (TCRdb year 2020). With respect to the entire study: The cohort comprised two women and a few men aged 18 to 49 years. To increase sequencing depth and limit assay-specific biases, different laboratories used diverse techniques to prepare libraries and sequence TCR repertoires. Leukapheresis yielded between about 0.85 and 9.5 billion PBMCs per donor. The study deeply sequenced blood TCR repertoires of several healthy adults to estimate repertoire size and the extent of clonotype sharing between individuals. For each donor, CD4 naive and CD4 memory were each run on three plates, CD8 naive on two plates, and CD8 memory on one plate. The research as a whole found: When a handful of donors were compared, the shared fraction of clonotypes was about 5% for naive CD4, more than 3% for naive CD8, roughly 2.5% for memory CD4, and approximately 0.4% for memory CD8. Estimated clonotype richness was generally larger for naive than for memory subsets. Because the study included a small number of donors, the genetic and exposure-history diversity represented was limited. Based on pairwise subsampling, the degree of clonotype sharing among donors was expected to be affected by sequencing depth. Compared with non-shared clonotypes, clonotypes shared by all four sorted-subset donors had higher generation probabilities. Sampling was restricted to blood, and TCR repertoires in tissue are likely to differ from TCR repertoires in blood. Rarefaction of sorted-subset datasets indicated incomplete sequencing despite the large sequencing depth.

Using the deep immunoSEQ assay, multiplex PCR amplified TCR CDR3 regions from genomic DNA. For each cell subset, the extracted genomic DNA was distributed evenly across all wells of several immunoSEQ 96-well plates, and each plate served as one replicate. For sorted subsets, each replicate PCR was loaded with 150 to 250 ng genomic DNA, equivalent to 25,000 to 35,000 T cell genomes. The purified libraries were quantified using a Qubit 3.0 fluorometer, sized with a Bioanalyzer 2100, and then quantified again using the KAPA Library Quantification kit. Every immunoSEQ 96-well plate was sequenced on a separate single-read 150-cycle Illumina NextSeq 550 flow cell. On the authors' methods: Because the immunoSEQ output included only junctional sequences and no quality scores, the filtering could not be the same as the filtering used for full-length reads. Sequences were annotated with PyIR, a Python wrapper for IgBLAST v1.9, and V/J genes and CDR3 were assigned using IMGT germline references. Any read was removed if the V/J assignment was weak (E-value above 1e-6), the CDR3 was missing, or the read contained stop codons, out-of-frame junctions, or ambiguous translated residues. V3J clonotypes were defined by identical inferred V gene, J gene, and CDR3 amino acid sequence. Percentage overlap between repertoires was calculated by dividing the number of shared unique clonotypes by the size of the smaller repertoire. Repertoire richness was assessed with RTK rarefaction, the Chao1 estimator, and Recon v2.1 estimates of unobserved clonotypes. OLGA was used to compute generation probabilities for all TCRbeta clonotypes that the gDNA method yielded from a handful of donors. Entries here come from immuneACCESS through TCRdb and include only in-frame sequences with V and J called. Some clones fail to appear in such tables; in the studies checked, an unresolved V gene covers under half of the shortfall, and the cause of the remainder is unknown. V, J and clone size are those of that table, while D and trimming were read from the DNA. The sample records 1,400,000 or so clones, approximately 98.5% of which are singletons. The ten largest clones add up to approximately 0.38% of the sample.

The germline V gene yields SGHVS for CDR1 and FNYEAQ for CDR2. For this chain, trimming is 2 bases at the V end and 5 bases at the J end, and the number of junction bases without a gene match is 4. There are 14 amino acids in the CDR3, from cysteine to phenylalanine inclusive. The sequence is cut down to CDR3 DNA, 42 bases in frame from base 1. Donors were healthy HIV-negative adults with no recently reported acute infections or vaccinations. Every donor was a Caucasian adult residing in Nashville, Tennessee, USA. Magnetic negative selection was used to enrich CD4+ T cells, after which naive cells were positively selected on CD45RA and the negative fraction became the memory subset. Blood was collected by leukapheresis, and PBMCs were isolated by Ficoll-Histopaque density gradient centrifugation and then cryopreserved in liquid nitrogen vapor phase. Purity and quantity of every magnetically sorted T cell population were checked by analytical flow cytometry. Genomic DNA was isolated from each sorted fraction and quantified by UV absorbance on a Nanodrop 2000c.

The sample consisted of naive CD4+ T cells sorted from blood. This sample's cell subset or site label indicates: CD45RA+ positively selected. The TCR originated in a man under 40 in good health. Recombination linked TRBV7-6 to TRBJ2-5; 8 central bases correspond to TRBD2. The sequenced DNA is TGTGCCAGCAGCTTAATAGCGGGATCGGAGACCCAGTACTTC. Its protein is CASSLIAGSETQYF.